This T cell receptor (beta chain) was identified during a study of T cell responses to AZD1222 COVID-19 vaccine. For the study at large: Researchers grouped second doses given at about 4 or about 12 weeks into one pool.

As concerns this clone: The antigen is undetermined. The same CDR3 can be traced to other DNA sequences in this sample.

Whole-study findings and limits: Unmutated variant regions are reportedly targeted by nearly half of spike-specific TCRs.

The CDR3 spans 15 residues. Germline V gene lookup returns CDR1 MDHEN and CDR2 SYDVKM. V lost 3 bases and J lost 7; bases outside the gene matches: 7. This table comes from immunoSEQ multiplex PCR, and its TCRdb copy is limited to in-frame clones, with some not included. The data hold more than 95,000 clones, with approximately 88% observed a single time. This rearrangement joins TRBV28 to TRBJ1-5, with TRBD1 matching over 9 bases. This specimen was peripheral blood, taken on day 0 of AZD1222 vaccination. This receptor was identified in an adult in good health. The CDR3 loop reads CASSFEDRGGQPQHF. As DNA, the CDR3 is TGTGCCAGCAGTTTCGAGGACAGGGGCGGACAGCCCCAGCATTTT.